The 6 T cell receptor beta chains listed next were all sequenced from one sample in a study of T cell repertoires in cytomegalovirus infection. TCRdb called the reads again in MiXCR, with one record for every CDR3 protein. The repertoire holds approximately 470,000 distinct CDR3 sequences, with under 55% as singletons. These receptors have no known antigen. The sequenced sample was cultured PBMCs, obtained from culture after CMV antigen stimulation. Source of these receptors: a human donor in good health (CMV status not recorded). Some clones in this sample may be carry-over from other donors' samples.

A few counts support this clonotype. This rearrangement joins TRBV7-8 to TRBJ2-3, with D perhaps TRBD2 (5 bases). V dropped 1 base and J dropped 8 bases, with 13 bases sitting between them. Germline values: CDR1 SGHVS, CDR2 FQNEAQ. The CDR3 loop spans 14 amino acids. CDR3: CASSLGGRDGTQYF. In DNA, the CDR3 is TGTGCCAGCAGCTTAGGAGGGAGAGACGGTACGCAGTATTTT.

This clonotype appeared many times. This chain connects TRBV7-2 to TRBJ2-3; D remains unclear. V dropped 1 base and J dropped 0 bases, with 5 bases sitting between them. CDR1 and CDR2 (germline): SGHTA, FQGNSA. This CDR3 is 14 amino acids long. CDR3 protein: CASSLVGSTDTQYF. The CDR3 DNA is TGTGCCAGCAGCTTAGTCGGCAGCACAGATACGCAGTATTTT. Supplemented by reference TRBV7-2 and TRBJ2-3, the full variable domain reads GAGVSQSPSNKVTEKGKDVELRCDPISGHTALYWYRQSLGQGLEFLIYFQGNSAPDKSGLPSDRFSAERTGGSVSTLTIQRTQQEDSAVYLCASSLVGSTDTQYFGPGTRLTVL.

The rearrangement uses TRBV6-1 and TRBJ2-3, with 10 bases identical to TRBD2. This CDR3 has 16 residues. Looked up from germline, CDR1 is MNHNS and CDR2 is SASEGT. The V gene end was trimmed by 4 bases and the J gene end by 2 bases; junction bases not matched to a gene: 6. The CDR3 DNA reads TGTGCCAGCAGTGGACGCAGCGGGGGGGTCACAGATACGCAGTATTTT. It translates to CASSGRSGGVTDTQYF.

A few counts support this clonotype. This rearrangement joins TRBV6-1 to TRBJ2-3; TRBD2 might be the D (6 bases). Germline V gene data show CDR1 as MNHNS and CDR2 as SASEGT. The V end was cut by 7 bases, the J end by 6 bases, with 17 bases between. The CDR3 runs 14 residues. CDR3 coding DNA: TGTGCCAGCATTTGGTTGGGAGGATCGGATACGCAGTATTTT. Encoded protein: CASIWLGGSDTQYF.

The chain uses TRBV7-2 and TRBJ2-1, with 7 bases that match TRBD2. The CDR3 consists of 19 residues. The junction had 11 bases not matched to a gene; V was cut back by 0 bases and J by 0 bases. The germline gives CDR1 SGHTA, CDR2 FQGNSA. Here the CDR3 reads CASSLARSSGTRSYNEQFF. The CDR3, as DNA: TGTGCCAGCAGCTTAGCGCGGTCTAGCGGAACCCGCTCCTACAATGAGCAGTTCTTC.

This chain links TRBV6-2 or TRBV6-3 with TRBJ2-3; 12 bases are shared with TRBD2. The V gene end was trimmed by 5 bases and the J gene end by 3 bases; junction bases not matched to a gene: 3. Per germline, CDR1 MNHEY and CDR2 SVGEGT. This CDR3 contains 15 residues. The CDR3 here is CASSETSGRTDTQYF. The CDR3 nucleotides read TGTGCCAGCAGTGAGACTAGCGGGAGAACAGATACGCAGTATTTT.